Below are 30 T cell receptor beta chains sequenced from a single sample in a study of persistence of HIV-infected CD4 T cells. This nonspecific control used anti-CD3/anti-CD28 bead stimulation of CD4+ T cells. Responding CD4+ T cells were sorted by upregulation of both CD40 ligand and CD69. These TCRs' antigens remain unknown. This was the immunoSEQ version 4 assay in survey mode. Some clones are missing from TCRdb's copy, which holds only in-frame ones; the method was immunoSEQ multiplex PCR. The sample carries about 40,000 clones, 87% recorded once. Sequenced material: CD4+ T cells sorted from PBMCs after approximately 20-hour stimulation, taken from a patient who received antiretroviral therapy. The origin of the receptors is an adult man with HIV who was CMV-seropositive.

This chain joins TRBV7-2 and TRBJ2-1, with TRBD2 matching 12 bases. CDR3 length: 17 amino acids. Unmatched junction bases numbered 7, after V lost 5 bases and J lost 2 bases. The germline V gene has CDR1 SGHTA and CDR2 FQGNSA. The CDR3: CASSARTSGDPYNEQFF. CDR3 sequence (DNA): TGTGCCAGCAGCGCCAGGACTAGCGGGGATCCCTACAATGAGCAGTTCTTC.

The CDR3 loop reads CAWSLGGGNTIYF. The CDR3 DNA reads as TGTGCCTGGAGTCTAGGGGGTGGAAACACCATATATTTT. V usage is TRBV30 and J usage is TRBJ1-3; D is perhaps TRBD1 (6 bases). V was shortened by 2 bases and J by 3 bases, with 8 bases between the two germline ends. Germline-derived CDR1 and CDR2 are GTSNPN and SVGIG (reference sequence). The CDR3 covers 13 residues. Using reference TRBV30 and TRBJ1-3 for the parts outside the CDR3, the full variable domain is SQTIHQWPATLVQPVGSPLSLECTVEGTSNPNLYWYRQAAGRGLQLLFYSVGIGQISSEVPQNLSASRPQDRQFILSSKKLLLSDSGFYLCAWSLGGGNTIYFGEGSWLTVV.

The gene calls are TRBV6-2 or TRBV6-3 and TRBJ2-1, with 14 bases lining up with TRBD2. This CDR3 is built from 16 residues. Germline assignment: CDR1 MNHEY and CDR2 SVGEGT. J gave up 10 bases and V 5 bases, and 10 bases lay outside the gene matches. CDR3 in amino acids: CASSPRLAGGPREQFF. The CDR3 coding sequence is TGTGCCAGCAGTCCCCGACTAGCGGGAGGGCCGAGGGAGCAGTTCTTC.

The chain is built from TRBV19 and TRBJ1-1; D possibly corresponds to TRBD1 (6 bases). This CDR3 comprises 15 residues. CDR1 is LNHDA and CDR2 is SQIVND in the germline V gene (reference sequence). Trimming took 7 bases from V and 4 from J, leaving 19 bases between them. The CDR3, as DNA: TGTGCCAGTACCGTCCAGGGGATCGGGAGCACTGAAGCTTTCTTT. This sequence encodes CASTVQGIGSTEAFF.

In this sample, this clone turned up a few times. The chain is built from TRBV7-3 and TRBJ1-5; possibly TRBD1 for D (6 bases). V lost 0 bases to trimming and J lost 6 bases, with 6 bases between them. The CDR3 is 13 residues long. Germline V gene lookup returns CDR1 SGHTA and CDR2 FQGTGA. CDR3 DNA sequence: TGTGCCAGCAGCTTAACAGGGGGTCAGCCCCAGCATTTT. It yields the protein CASSLTGGQPQHF. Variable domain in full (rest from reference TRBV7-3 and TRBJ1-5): GAGVSQTPSNKVTEKGKYVELRCDPISGHTALYWYRQSLGQGPEFLIYFQGTGAADDSGLPNDRFFAVRPEGSVSTLKIQRTERGDSAVYLCASSLTGGQPQHFGDGTRLSIL.

This CDR3 reads CASSSPRRGGTYNEQFF. The DNA for the CDR3 is TGTGCCAGTAGTAGCCCGAGACGGGGGGGAACCTACAATGAGCAGTTCTTC. This chain links TRBV19 with TRBJ2-1; the match to TRBD2 covers 8 bases. J was trimmed by 2 bases and V by 4 bases; bases with no gene match: 10. This CDR3 contains 17 residues. Looked up from germline, CDR1 is LNHDA and CDR2 is SQIVND (reference sequence).

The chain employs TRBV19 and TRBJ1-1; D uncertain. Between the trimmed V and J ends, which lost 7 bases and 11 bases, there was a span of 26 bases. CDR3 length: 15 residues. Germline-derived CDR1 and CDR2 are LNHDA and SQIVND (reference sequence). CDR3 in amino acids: CASNNPGGPYTGAFF. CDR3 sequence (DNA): TGTGCCAGTAACAACCCGGGAGGACCCTATACGGGGGCTTTCTTT.

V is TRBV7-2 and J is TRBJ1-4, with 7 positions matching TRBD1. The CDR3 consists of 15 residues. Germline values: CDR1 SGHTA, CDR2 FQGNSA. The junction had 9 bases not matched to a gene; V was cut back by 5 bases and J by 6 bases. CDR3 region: CASSPRQGLYEKLFF. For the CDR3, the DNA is TGTGCCAGCAGCCCGCGACAGGGATTGTATGAAAAACTGTTTTTT.

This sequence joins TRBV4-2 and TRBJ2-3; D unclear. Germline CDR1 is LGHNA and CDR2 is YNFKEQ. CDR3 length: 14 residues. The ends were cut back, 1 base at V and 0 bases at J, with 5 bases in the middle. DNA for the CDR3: TGTGCCAGCAGCCAAGGGGCTAGCACAGATACGCAGTATTTT. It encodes CASSQGASTDTQYF.

DNA for the CDR3: TGTGCCAGCAGCCTCCAGGGGCAGATGACCGGGGAGCTGTTTTTT. The encoded protein is CASSLQGQMTGELFF. The genes are TRBV14 and TRBJ2-2; D is perhaps TRBD1 (6 bases). The germline gives CDR1 SGHDN, CDR2 FVKESK. Trimming cost V 4 bases and J 5 bases, with 14 bases left between them. CDR3 length equals 15 residues.

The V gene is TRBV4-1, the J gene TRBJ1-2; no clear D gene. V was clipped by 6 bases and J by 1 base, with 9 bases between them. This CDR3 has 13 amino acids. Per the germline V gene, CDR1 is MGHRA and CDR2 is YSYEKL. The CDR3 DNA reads TGCGCCAGCAGTCTTGAGATTAACTATGGCTACACCTTC. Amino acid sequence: CASSLEINYGYTF.

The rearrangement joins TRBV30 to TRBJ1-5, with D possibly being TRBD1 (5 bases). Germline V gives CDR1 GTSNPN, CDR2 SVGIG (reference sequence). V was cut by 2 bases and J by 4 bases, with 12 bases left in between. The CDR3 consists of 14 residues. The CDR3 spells CAWSWGQGNQPQHF. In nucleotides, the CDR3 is TGTGCCTGGAGTTGGGGCCAGGGAAATCAGCCCCAGCATTTT.

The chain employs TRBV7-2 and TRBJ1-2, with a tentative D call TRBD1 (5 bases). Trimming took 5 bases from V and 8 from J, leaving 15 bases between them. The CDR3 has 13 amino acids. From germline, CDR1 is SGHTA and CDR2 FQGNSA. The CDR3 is CASSVQHGQGYTF. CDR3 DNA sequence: TGTGCCAGCAGCGTCCAACACGGACAAGGCTACACCTTC.

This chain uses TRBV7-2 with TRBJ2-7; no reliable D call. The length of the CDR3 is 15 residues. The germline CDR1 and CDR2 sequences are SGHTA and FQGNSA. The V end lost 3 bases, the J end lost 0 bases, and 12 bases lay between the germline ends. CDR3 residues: CASSFRKANSYEQYF. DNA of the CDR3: TGTGCCAGCAGCTTTAGAAAGGCTAACTCCTACGAGCAGTACTTC.

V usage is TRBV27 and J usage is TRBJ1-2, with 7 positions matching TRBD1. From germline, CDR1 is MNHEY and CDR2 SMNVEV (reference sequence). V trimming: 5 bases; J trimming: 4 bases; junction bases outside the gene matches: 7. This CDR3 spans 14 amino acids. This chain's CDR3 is CASSPRGGVYGYTF. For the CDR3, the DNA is TGTGCCAGCAGTCCCAGGGGGGGGGTCTATGGCTACACCTTC.

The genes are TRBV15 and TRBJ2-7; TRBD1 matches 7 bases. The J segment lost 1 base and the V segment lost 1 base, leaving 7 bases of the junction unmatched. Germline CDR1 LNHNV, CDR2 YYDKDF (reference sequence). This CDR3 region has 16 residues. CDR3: CATSRGTGRFSYEQYF. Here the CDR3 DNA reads TGTGCCACCAGCAGAGGGACAGGTCGTTTTTCCTACGAGCAGTACTTC. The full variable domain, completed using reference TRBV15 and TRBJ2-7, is DAMVIQNPRYQVTQFGKPVTLSCSQTLNHNVMYWYQQKSSQAPKLLFHYYDKDFNNEADTPDNFQSRRPNTSFCFLDIRSPGLGDTAMYLCATSRGTGRFSYEQYFGPGTRLTVT.

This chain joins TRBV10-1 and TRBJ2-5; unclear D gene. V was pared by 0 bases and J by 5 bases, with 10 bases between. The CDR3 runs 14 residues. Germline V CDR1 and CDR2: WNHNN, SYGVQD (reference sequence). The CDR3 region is CASSESVVGETQYF. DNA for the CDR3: TGCGCCAGCAGTGAGTCGGTAGTGGGTGAGACCCAGTACTTC.

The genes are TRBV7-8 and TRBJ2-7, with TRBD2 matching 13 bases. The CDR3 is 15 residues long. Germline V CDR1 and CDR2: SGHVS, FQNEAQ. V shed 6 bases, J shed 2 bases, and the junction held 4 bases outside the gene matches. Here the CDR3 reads CASRVGLAGAYEQYF. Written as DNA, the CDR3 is TGTGCCAGCAGGGTCGGACTAGCGGGGGCCTACGAGCAGTACTTC.

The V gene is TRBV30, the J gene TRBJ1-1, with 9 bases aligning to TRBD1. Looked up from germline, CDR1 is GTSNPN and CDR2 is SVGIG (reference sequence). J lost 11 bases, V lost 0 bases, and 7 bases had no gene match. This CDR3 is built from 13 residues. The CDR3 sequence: CAWSVGQGYKAFF. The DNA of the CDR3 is TGTGCCTGGAGTGTAGGACAGGGGTATAAGGCTTTCTTT.

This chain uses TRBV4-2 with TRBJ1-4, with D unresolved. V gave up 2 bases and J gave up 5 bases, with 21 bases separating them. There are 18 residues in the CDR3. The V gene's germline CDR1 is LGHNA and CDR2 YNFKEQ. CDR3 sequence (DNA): TGTGCCAGCAGCCAATCTTCCACTATGGCCGCCTCAAATGAAAAACTGTTTTTT. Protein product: CASSQSSTMAASNEKLFF.

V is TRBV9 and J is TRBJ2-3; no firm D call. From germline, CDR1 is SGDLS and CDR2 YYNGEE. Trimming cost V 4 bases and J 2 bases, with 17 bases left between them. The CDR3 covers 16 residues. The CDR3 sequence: CASSKRPGPATDTQYF. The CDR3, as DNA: TGTGCCAGCAGCAAAAGACCGGGCCCCGCCACAGATACGCAGTATTTT.

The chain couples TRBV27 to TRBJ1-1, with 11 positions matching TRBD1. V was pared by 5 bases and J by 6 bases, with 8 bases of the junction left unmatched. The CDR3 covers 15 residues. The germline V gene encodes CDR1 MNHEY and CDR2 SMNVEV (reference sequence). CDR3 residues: CASSPRDRGIAEAFF. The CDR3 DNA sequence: TGTGCCAGCAGTCCCCGGGACAGGGGGATCGCTGAAGCTTTCTTT.

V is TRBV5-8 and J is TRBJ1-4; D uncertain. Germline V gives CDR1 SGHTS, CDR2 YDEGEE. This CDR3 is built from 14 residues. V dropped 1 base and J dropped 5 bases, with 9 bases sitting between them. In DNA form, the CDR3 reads TGTGCCAGCAGCTTGTGGCAGACGAATGAAAAACTGTTTTTT. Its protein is CASSLWQTNEKLFF.

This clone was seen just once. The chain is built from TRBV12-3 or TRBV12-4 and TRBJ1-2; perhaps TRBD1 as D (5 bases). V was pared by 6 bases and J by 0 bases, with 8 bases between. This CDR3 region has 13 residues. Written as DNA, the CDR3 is TGTGCCAGCAGGACGGGGGCTAACTATGGCTACACCTTC. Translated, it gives CASRTGANYGYTF.

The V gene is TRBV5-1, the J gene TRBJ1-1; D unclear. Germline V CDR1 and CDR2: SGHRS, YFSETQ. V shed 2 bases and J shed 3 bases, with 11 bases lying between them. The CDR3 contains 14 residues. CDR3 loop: CASSFGWRDTEAFF. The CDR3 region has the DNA TGCGCCAGCAGCTTCGGTTGGCGGGACACTGAAGCTTTCTTT.

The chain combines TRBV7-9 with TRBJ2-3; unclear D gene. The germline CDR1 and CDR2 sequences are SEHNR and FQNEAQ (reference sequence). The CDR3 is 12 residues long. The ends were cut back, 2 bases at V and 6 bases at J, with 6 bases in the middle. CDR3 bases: TGTGCCAGCAGCTTAAGCTGGGATACGCAGTATTTT. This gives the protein CASSLSWDTQYF. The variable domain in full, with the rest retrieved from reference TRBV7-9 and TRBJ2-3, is DTGVSQNPRHKITKRGQNVTFRCDPISEHNRLYWYRQTLGQGPEFLTYFQNEAQLEKSRLLSDRFSAERPKGSFSTLEIQRTEQGDSAMYLCASSLSWDTQYFGPGTRLTVL.

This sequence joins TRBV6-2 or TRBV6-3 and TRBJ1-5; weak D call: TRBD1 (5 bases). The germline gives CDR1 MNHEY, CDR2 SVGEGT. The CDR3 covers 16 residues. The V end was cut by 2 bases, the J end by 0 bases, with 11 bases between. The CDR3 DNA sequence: TGTGCCAGCAGTTACCCCGACAGCTATAGCAATCAGCCCCAGCATTTT. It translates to CASSYPDSYSNQPQHF.

The CDR3 DNA is TGTGCCAGCAGCTTATGGGGACAGATCTACGAGCAGTACTTC. Encoded protein: CASSLWGQIYEQYF. The chain joins TRBV13 to TRBJ2-7; 7 bases line up with TRBD1. From germline, CDR1 is PRHDT and CDR2 FYEKMQ (reference sequence). The CDR3 has 14 amino acids. The V and J ends lost 2 bases and 3 bases, in that order; junction bases with no gene match: 4.

CDR3 loop: CASSPRTGGEQYF. DNA of the CDR3: TGCGCCAGCAGTCCCCGGACAGGGGGCGAGCAGTACTTC. The chain couples TRBV10-2 to TRBJ2-7, with 10 bases lining up with TRBD1. The CDR3 has 13 amino acids. Germline CDR1 is WSHSY and CDR2 is SAAADI. Trimming took 5 bases from V and 6 from J; bases not matched to a gene: 4.

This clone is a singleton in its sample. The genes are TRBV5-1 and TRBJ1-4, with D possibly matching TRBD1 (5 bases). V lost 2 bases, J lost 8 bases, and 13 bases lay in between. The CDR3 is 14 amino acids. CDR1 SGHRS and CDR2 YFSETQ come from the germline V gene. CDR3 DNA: TGCGCCAGCAGCTTCAGGGAGGGTCAGGAAAAACTGTTTTTT. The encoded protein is CASSFREGQEKLFF.